Included here is one TCR beta chain sequence, with context. This clone turned up a few times. What this receptor recognizes is not known. No per-base quality is available; no much larger clone lies one base away. This specimen belongs to a study of T cell responses to AZD1222 COVID-19 vaccine (dated by TCRdb to the early 2020s). Regarding the research as a whole: AZD1222 recipients whose second dose came at about 4 weeks and those whose second dose came at about 12 weeks were combined into one group, since spike-specific TCR depth and breadth did not differ between the two schedules. TCR sequencing was performed for 230 to 250 trial participants, of whom some 200 were given two doses of AZD1222 and around 25 were given two doses of MenACWY control vaccine. Trial participants were enrolled by age into 18-55, 56-69 and 70-plus year subgroups, with approximately 150, 30 and 60 TCR-sequenced participants respectively. Broader findings and caveats from the paper: Epitopes outside the regions mutated in the B.1.351 and B.1.1.7 variants were reportedly recognized by nearly half of the unique spike-specific TCRs. Conclusions about previously exposed vaccinees were limited because only six AZD1222 recipients were SARS-CoV-2 seropositive at baseline. The vaccine-associated CD4 TCRs covered the entire spike protein, and the dominant responses fell in regions 160-218 and 743-854. No day 14 peak-response samples were available, so repertoires were characterized only after the peak T cell response. In the small 56-69-year group, the increase in depth fell short of significance, most likely because of low power. A significant rise in spike-specific TCR breadth and depth was observed after two AZD1222 doses relative to day 0 and relative to MenACWY recipients. Most participants were white British and females outnumbered males, and the authors suggested that clonal diversity may have been underestimated.

CDR1 and CDR2 (LNHDA, SQIVND) derive from the germline V gene (reference sequence). Measured from the cysteine to the phenylalanine, the CDR3 is 14 residues long. CDR3 DNA is the only sequence kept; it has 42 bases, read in frame from the first base. V gives up 4 bases and J gives up 5 bases, and the segment between their germline ends measures 9 bases. The time point label, as the study defines it: baseline before first vaccination. Vaccinee samples were obtained from the UK trials COV001 and COV002, which included a single-blind randomized controlled phase 2/3 trial of AZD1222 (ChAdOx1 nCoV-19) in healthy adults. For TCRbeta chain sequencing, PBMC samples from trial participants were taken at day 0 and at day 28 after the second dose. The CDR3 regions of human TCRbeta chains were subjected to immunosequencing. Concerning the study's data processing: TCRs in the repertoires were matched against a reference library of SARS-CoV-2-specific TCRs that had been generated with the MIRA antigen-specificity platform. Breadth was defined as the fraction of unique TCRs that were SARS-CoV-2-associated. Depth was defined as the fraction of total T cells that were SARS-CoV-2-associated. Using the MIRA data, each spike-specific TCR was assigned both to the spike region to which the TCR was reactive and to a CD4 or CD8 class. Log10-transformed breadth and depth values were compared by one-way ANOVA with Sidak's multiple comparisons tests. Here the immuneACCESS table is served through TCRdb, limited to in-frame sequences with V and J called. Missing clones are a known gap in these copies; in checked studies unresolved V genes cover under half, and the rest lacks a known reason. That table gives V, J and clone size, and the DNA gave D and trimming. The sample table shows 40,000 to 45,000 clones, and less than 85% are seen once. The ten top clones hold around 3.9% of the sample.

The receptor's source is an adult in good health. The chain links TRBV19 with TRBJ1-6; the D segment could be TRBD1, given 5 matching bases. Specimen: peripheral blood, collected on day 0 of AZD1222 vaccination. The DNA sequence is as follows: TGTGCCAGTAGTACGCGACAGAATAATTCACCCCTCCACTTT. Its amino acids are CASSTRQNNSPLHF. This CDR3, with the reference TRBV19 and TRBJ1-6 proteins standing in past its ends, gives the full variable domain DGGITQSPKYLFRKEGQNVTLSCEQNLNHDAMYWYRQDPGQGLRLIYYSQIVNDFQKGDIAEGYSVSREKKESFPLTVTSAQKNPTAFYLCASSTRQNNSPLHFGNGTRLTVT.